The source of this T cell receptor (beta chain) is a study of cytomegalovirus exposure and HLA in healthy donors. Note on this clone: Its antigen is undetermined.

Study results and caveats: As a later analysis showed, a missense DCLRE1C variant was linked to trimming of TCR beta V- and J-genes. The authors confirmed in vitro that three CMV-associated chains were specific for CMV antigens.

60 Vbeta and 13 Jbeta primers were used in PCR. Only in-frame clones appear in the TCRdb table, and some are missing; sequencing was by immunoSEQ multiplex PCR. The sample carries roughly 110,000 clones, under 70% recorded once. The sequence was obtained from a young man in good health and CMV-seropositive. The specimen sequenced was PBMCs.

CDR3 amino acids: CASSKRSGDGGPNYGYTF. In DNA, the CDR3 is TGTGCCAGCAGCAAAAGGTCTGGTGACGGAGGCCCCAACTATGGCTACACCTTC. The rearrangement joins TRBV21-1 to TRBJ1-2. TRBV21-1 is recorded as a pseudogene. The CDR3 contains 18 residues.